This TCR beta chain was sequenced during a study of blood T cell repertoires in COVID-19. As for the study in general: The samples span acute and convalescent COVID-19 from the United States, Italy and Spain.

Participant ages covered about 18 to 95 years across 25 or so US areas. Germline assignment: CDR1 SNHLY and CDR2 FYNNEI. Trimming took 7 bases from V and 5 from J; bases not matched to a gene: 7. This CDR3 spans 14 amino acids. Method: immunoSEQ multiplex PCR; TCRdb's copy keeps in-frame clones and lacks some. The top ten hold approximately 2.1% of the sample, which has hundreds of thousands of clones, roughly 90% seen once. The gene calls are TRBV2 and TRBJ2-5, with 10 bases fitting TRBD2. What was sequenced was PBMCs or T cells enriched from blood (not recorded which). This receptor was obtained from a middle-aged woman with acute COVID-19. The CDR3 DNA sequence: TGTGCCAGCACCCAGCGGGGGGGCCAGGAGACCCAGTACTTC. This gives the protein CASTQRGGQETQYF.